One sample yielded the 10 T cell receptor beta chains listed below, sequenced in a study of HIV-infected children after antiretroviral therapy interruption. Unique molecular identifiers were included in an RNA-based 3' RACE TCR library. TCRdb recomputed calls from the 3' RACE reads with MiXCR, one row per CDR3 protein. The sample lists approximately 89,000 distinct CDR3 sequences; roughly 6.7% were seen once. Treatment noted: PENTA 11 planned treatment interruption arm or continuous ART arm. The material sequenced was CD45RA+ CD4+ T cells from PBMCs, pooled from several time points, taken from a donor given antiretroviral therapy, either interrupted or continuous. Indicated subset: naive CD4+ CD45RA+ CD45RO- T cells. Every receptor here comes from a pool of human donors with HIV.

This clonotype is termed medium-sized. V gene TRBV29-1 combines with J gene TRBJ2-1; D perhaps matches TRBD1 (5 bases). The CDR3 totals 14 residues. With 5 bases removed from V and 0 bases from J, the gap between germline ends came to 11 bases. Germline-derived CDR1 and CDR2 are SQVTM and ANQGSEA. CDR3 residues: CSVLDSSSYNEQFF. The CDR3 DNA reads TGCAGCGTTCTCGACAGTAGCTCCTACAATGAGCAGTTCTTC.

The rearrangement joins TRBV6-4 to TRBJ2-1; TRBD2 matches 9 bases. Trimming took 6 bases from V and 3 from J; bases not matched to a gene: 9. This CDR3 has 16 amino acids. Germline V gene data show CDR1 as MRHNA and CDR2 as SNTAGT. This CDR3 reads CASSLQSGGHYNEQFF. In nucleotides, the CDR3 is TGTGCCAGCAGCCTCCAAAGCGGGGGGCACTACAATGAGCAGTTCTTC.

V and J are TRBV6-2 or TRBV6-3 and TRBJ1-1; TRBD1 is a possible D gene (5 bases). This CDR3 region has 15 residues. The V end was cut by 6 bases, the J end by 0 bases, with 14 bases between. CDR1 MNHEY and CDR2 SVGEGT come from the germline V gene. CDR3 sequence: CASRWTRGMNTEAFF. The CDR3 region has the DNA TGTGCCAGCAGATGGACAAGGGGAATGAACACTGAAGCTTTCTTT.

This clonotype was detected ten times or more. The chain is built from TRBV10-3 and TRBJ1-1; D gene uncertain. The CDR3 runs 12 residues. The ends were cut back, 5 bases at V and 4 bases at J, with 8 bases in the middle. From germline, CDR1 is ENHRY and CDR2 SYGVKD. CDR3 sequence reads: CAISSQSTEAFF. The DNA for the CDR3 is TGTGCCATCAGTTCACAGAGCACTGAAGCTTTCTTT.

This chain connects TRBV20-1 to TRBJ2-7; D is uncertain. This CDR3 has 12 residues. Trimming stripped 6 bases from V and 3 bases from J, with 12 bases between. In germline, CDR1 is DFQATT, CDR2 SNEGSKA (reference sequence). This CDR3 reads CSAADGSYEQYF. The CDR3 DNA follows: TGCAGTGCCGCGGACGGAAGCTACGAGCAGTACTTC.

The chain links TRBV7-9 to TRBJ2-7, with TRBD2 matching over 11 bases. The V and J ends lost 1 base and 6 bases, in that order; junction bases with no gene match: 2. Germline V CDR1 and CDR2: SEHNR, FQNEAQ (reference sequence). The CDR3 extends over 14 amino acids. The CDR3 is CASSLVTSGSEQYF. The CDR3 region has the DNA TGTGCCAGCAGCTTAGTTACTAGCGGGAGCGAGCAGTACTTC.

Only a few counts were recorded for this clonotype. The chain uses TRBV30 and TRBJ1-6; possibly TRBD1 for D (5 bases). The CDR3 totals 16 residues. V was cut by 4 bases and J by 5 bases, with 18 bases left in between. Germline V lookup: CDR1 GTSNPN, CDR2 SVGIG (reference sequence). CDR3 nucleotide sequence: TGTGCCTGGAATCGACAGAGACAACCGAATAATTCACCCCTCCACTTT. Protein product: CAWNRQRQPNNSPLHF.

The chain links TRBV5-1 to TRBJ1-3; maybe TRBD1 (5 bases). This CDR3 region has 14 residues. Germline assignment: CDR1 SGHRS and CDR2 YFSETQ. V was pared by 4 bases and J by 7 bases, with 15 bases between. As DNA, the CDR3 is TGCGCCAGCAGCATCGACGGGGCGGATAACACCATATATTTT. It specifies CASSIDGADNTIYF.

This clonotype showed up many times. The V and J genes are TRBV29-1 and TRBJ2-2, with D possibly TRBD2 on 5 matching bases. From germline, CDR1 is SQVTM and CDR2 ANQGSEA. V shed 7 bases and J shed 1 base, with 7 bases lying between them. The CDR3 contains 12 residues. CDR3 DNA sequence: TGCAGCGGAGGGCGGAACACCGGGGAGCTGTTTTTT. Translating gives CSGGRNTGELFF.

This clonotype was detected many times. The rearrangement links TRBV20-1 to TRBJ2-5; 7 bases line up with TRBD2. This CDR3 has 15 residues. Germline values: CDR1 DFQATT, CDR2 SNEGSKA (reference sequence). V gave up 0 bases and J gave up 5 bases; unmatched junction bases: 9. CDR3 nucleotide sequence: TGCAGTGCTAGAGATAGCGATAGCGGGTCGGAGACCCAGTACTTC. Its protein product is CSARDSDSGSETQYF.